These 15 T cell receptor beta chains were sequenced from one sample in a study of cytomegalovirus exposure and HLA in healthy donors (dated by TCRdb to about 2017). The library was prepared using the immunoSEQ multiplex PCR assay. TCRdb carries this immuneACCESS record with in-frame sequences only. Its versions omit some clonotypes, under half of them owing to an unresolved V gene in the studies checked, with the rest unexplained. The sample records some 140,000 clones, 86% of which are singletons. The biggest ten clones account for 20% to 25% of the sample. The sample taken for sequencing was PBMCs. The receptors here all came from a man in his late teens or twenties in good health and CMV-seropositive.

The chain is built from TRBV4-1 and TRBJ2-7, with 7 bases fitting TRBD1. V gave up 0 bases and J gave up 2 bases; unmatched junction bases: 4. The CDR3 is made up of 15 amino acids. CDR1 is MGHRA, CDR2 YSYEKL, per germline. The CDR3 protein is CASSQERTGPYEQYF. In DNA, the CDR3 is TGCGCCAGCAGCCAAGAACGGACAGGACCCTACGAGCAGTACTTC.

This chain links TRBV30 with TRBJ1-2, with D unresolved. Trimming stripped 1 base from V and 3 bases from J, with 6 bases between. CDR1 is GTSNPN, CDR2 SVGIG, per germline (reference sequence). This CDR3 contains 12 residues. CDR3 loop: CAWSEQHYGYTF. In DNA, the CDR3 is TGTGCCTGGAGTGAACAGCACTATGGCTACACCTTC.

V gene TRBV13 combines with J gene TRBJ2-1; no definite D call. Germline CDR1 PRHDT, CDR2 FYEKMQ (reference sequence). V was pared by 3 bases and J by 9 bases, with 6 bases between. This CDR3 region has 11 residues. The CDR3 nucleotides read TGTGCCAGCAGCTTTCGAGGTGAGCAGTTCTTC. This encodes CASSFRGEQFF. Drawing the rest from reference TRBV13 and TRBJ2-1, the complete variable domain is AAGVIQSPRHLIKEKRETATLKCYPIPRHDTVYWYQQGPGQDPQFLISFYEKMQSDKGSIPDRFSAQQFSDYHSELNMSSLELGDSALYFCASSFRGEQFFGPGTRLTVL.

This clone was detected only a few times. As DNA, the CDR3 is TGTGCCAGTAGTTCGGGGACAGTGAATGGCAATCAGCCCCAGCATTTT. This translates into CASSSGTVNGNQPQHF. This chain uses TRBV19 with TRBJ1-5; 7 nucleotides align to TRBD1. The CDR3 extends over 16 amino acids. V lost 5 bases and J lost 2; bases outside the gene matches: 9. Germline V gene data show CDR1 as LNHDA and CDR2 as SQIVND (reference sequence).

The chain employs TRBV27 and TRBJ2-7; 13 bases are a match to TRBD2. Germline V CDR1 and CDR2: MNHEY, SMNVEV (reference sequence). J lost 6 bases, V lost 5 bases, and 4 bases had no gene match. The CDR3 spans 14 residues. The CDR3 DNA reads as TGTGCCAGCAGTCCGGGACTAGCGGGAACCGAGCAGTACTTC. It encodes CASSPGLAGTEQYF.

Concerning this clone: Other DNA variants within this sample encode the same CDR3. The chain combines TRBV5-1 with TRBJ2-2; TRBD1 aligns across 8 bases. V dropped 0 bases and J dropped 4; count of bases not matched to a gene: 2. CDR1 and CDR2 (germline): SGHRS, YFSETQ. The CDR3 extends over 15 amino acids. In DNA form, the CDR3 reads TGCGCCAGCAGCTTGGGCAGGGGGCTCACCGGGGAGCTGTTTTTT. Amino acids: CASSLGRGLTGELFF.

This clone was counted between two and nine times. The rearrangement joins TRBV18 to TRBJ1-1; possible D gene TRBD1, 5 bases. The CDR3 covers 15 residues. Germline V gene lookup returns CDR1 KGHSH and CDR2 LQKENI. Trimming stripped 6 bases from V and 2 bases from J, with 16 bases between. The CDR3 loop reads CASSPGGGVNTEAFF. In DNA, the CDR3 is TGTGCCAGCTCGCCAGGCGGGGGAGTAAACACTGAAGCTTTCTTT.

The J gene is TRBJ2-7, the V gene TRBV30, with 10 bases aligning to TRBD2. V was pared by 7 bases and J by 0 bases, with 9 bases of the junction left unmatched. Germline V lookup: CDR1 GTSNPN, CDR2 SVGIG (reference sequence). The CDR3 has 15 amino acids. The CDR3 here is CALTLAGRSSYEQYF. The CDR3 nucleotides are TGTGCCTTGACACTAGCGGGGCGGAGCTCCTACGAGCAGTACTTC.

The chain recombines TRBV6-6 with TRBJ1-4; D is uncertain. Deletions cut 4 bases from V and 3 bases from J, with 12 bases between. Germline values: CDR1 MNHNY, CDR2 SVGAGI (reference sequence). The CDR3 runs to 15 residues. CDR3 DNA sequence: TGTGCCAGCAGTTCGGAGGGTAGGCCTAATGAAAAACTGTTTTTT. This sequence encodes CASSSEGRPNEKLFF.

The chain carries TRBV19 and TRBJ1-6; a possible D gene is TRBD1 (6 bases). V shed 5 bases and J shed 6 bases, with 14 bases lying between them. The CDR3 has 15 amino acids. The germline CDR1 and CDR2 sequences are LNHDA and SQIVND (reference sequence). The CDR3, as DNA: TGTGCCAGTAGTTCCGCGGGGGCAGGTAATTCACCCCTCCACTTT. It specifies CASSSAGAGNSPLHF.

The rearrangement links TRBV5-1 to TRBJ2-3; TRBD1 agrees at 9 bases. The length of the CDR3 is 15 residues. The V and J ends lost 3 bases and 3 bases, in that order; junction bases with no gene match: 5. CDR1 is SGHRS and CDR2 is YFSETQ in the germline V gene. The CDR3 sequence: CASSSSDRGTDTQYF. The CDR3, as DNA: TGCGCCAGCAGCTCGTCGGACAGGGGAACAGATACGCAGTATTTT.

V and J are TRBV9 and TRBJ2-3; TRBD2 agrees at 9 bases. The CDR3 loop spans 16 amino acids. CDR1 and CDR2 from the germline V gene are SGDLS and YYNGEE. The ends lost 0 bases at V and 6 bases at J; junction bases unmatched: 8. The CDR3, as DNA: TGTGCCAGCAGCGTAGCGGCGGGGGGGCCGAGGGATACGCAGTATTTT. Residues: CASSVAAGGPRDTQYF.

The chain has TRBV4-3 and TRBJ2-2; the D gene is possibly TRBD1 (6 bases). Germline V gene sequence: CDR1 LGHNA, CDR2 YSLEER. V was cut by 1 base and J by 0 bases, with 9 bases left in between. This CDR3 is built from 16 residues. In DNA, the CDR3 is TGCGCCAGCAGCCAAGGGACAGCTACGAACACCGGGGAGCTGTTTTTT. The encoded protein is CASSQGTATNTGELFF.

This rearrangement joins TRBV13 to TRBJ2-7, with TRBD2 matching 14 bases. This CDR3 is built from 16 residues. The V and J ends lost 6 bases and 1 base, in that order; junction bases with no gene match: 5. Germline V gene data show CDR1 as PRHDT and CDR2 as FYEKMQ (reference sequence). CDR3 bases: TGTGCCAGCAGACCTCGACTAGCGGGGGGGTCCTACGAGCAGTACTTC. Its protein product is CASRPRLAGGSYEQYF.

There are a few counts of this clone. The V gene is TRBV7-9, the J gene TRBJ1-2; D is undetermined. V gave up 5 bases and J gave up 4 bases, with 14 bases separating them. Germline V gene data show CDR1 as SEHNR and CDR2 as FQNEAQ (reference sequence). The CDR3 has 14 residues. Here the CDR3 reads CASSPEEVGYGYTF. In DNA, the CDR3 is TGTGCCAGCAGCCCCGAGGAGGTCGGCTATGGCTACACCTTC.